This TCR beta chain emerged from a study of early T cells in non-severe SARS-CoV-2 infection. As for the study in general: RNA in bulk from unsorted whole blood was sequenced, and chains were unpaired. Study-wide findings and caveats: VDJdb matching, biased toward anti-spike CD8 responses, missed private and CD4 specificities.

Regarding this clonotype: The antigen is undetermined.

Individually, cDNA molecules had unique molecular identifiers attached to them. TCRdb re-called the 5' RACE reads with MiXCR, one entry per CDR3 protein. This sample has about 30,000 distinct CDR3 sequences; approximately 5.6% occur once, and the top ten carry about 24%. The CDR3 covers 14 residues. V lost 2 bases, J lost 4 bases, and 11 bases lay in between. The germline V gene has CDR1 MNHEY and CDR2 SVGAGI. Sequenced: whole blood. The receptor's source is an adult who was a healthcare worker with PCR-confirmed SARS-CoV-2 infection or an uninfected control (not recorded which). The chain links TRBV6-5 to TRBJ2-5; no clear D. CDR3 DNA: TGTGCCAGCAGTTACCATGAAAATGGAGAGACCCAGTACTTC. This sequence encodes CASSYHENGETQYF.